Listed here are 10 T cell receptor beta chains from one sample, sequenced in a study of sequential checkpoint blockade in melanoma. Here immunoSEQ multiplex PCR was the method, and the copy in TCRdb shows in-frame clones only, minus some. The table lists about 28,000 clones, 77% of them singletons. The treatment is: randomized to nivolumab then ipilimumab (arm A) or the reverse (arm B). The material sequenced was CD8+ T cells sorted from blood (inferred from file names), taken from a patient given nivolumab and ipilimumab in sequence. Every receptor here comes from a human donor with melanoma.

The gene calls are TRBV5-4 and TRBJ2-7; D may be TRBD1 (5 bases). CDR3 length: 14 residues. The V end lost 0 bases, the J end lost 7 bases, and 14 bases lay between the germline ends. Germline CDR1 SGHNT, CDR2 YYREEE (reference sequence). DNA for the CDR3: TGTGCCAGCAGCTTGGAGCCAGGGTATAGGGAGCAGTACTTC. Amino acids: CASSLEPGYREQYF.

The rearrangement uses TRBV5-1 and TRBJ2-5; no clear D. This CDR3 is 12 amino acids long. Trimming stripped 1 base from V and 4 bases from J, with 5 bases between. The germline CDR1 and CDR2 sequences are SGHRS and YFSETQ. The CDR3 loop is CASSLSLETQYF. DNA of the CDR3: TGCGCCAGCAGCTTGTCATTAGAGACCCAGTACTTC.

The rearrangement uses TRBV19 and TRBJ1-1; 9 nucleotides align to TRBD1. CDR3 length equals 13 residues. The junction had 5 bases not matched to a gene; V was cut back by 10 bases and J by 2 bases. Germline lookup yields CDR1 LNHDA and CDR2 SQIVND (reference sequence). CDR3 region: CATETGGNTEAFF. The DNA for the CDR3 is TGTGCCACCGAGACAGGGGGAAACACTGAAGCTTTCTTT.

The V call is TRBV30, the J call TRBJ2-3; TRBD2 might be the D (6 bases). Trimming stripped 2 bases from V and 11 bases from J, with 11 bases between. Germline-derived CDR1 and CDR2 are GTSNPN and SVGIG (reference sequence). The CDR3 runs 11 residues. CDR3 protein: CAWSYGGGQYF. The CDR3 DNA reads TGTGCCTGGAGTTACGGGGGAGGGCAGTATTTT.

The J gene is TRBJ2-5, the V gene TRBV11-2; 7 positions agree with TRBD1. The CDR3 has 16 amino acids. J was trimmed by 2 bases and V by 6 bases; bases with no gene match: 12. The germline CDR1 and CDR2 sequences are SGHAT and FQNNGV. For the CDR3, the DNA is TGTGCCAGCAGGTCGGAGACAGGGTGGGGACAAGAGACCCAGTACTTC. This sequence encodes CASRSETGWGQETQYF.

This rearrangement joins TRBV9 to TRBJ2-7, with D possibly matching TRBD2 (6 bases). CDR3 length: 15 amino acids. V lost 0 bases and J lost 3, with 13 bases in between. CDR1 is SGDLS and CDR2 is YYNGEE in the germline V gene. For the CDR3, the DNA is TGTGCCAGCAGCGTAGAGCCAGCGGGCGGCTACGAGCAGTACTTC. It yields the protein CASSVEPAGGYEQYF. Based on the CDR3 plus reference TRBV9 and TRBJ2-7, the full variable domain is DSGVTQTPKHLITATGQRVTLRCSPRSGDLSVYWYQQSLDQGLQFLIQYYNGEERAKGNILERFSAQQFPDLHSELNLSSLELGDSALYFCASSVEPAGGYEQYFGPGTRLTVT.

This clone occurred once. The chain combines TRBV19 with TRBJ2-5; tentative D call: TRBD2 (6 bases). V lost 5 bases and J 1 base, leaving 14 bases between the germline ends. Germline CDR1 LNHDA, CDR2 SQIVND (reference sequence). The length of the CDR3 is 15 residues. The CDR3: CASSLRRGTQETQYF. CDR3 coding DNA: TGTGCCAGTAGTTTGCGGCGGGGAACCCAAGAGACCCAGTACTTC.

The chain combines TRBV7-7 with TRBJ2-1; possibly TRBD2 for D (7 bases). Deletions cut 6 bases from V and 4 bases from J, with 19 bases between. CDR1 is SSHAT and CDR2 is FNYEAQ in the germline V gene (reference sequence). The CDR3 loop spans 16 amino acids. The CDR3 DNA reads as TGTGCCAGCAGTCAAGATGAGGGGGGGCCTTACAATGAGCAGTTCTTC. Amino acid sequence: CASSQDEGGPYNEQFF.

The CDR3 reads CASSVSGGKETQYF. CDR3 DNA: TGTGCCAGCAGCGTTAGCGGGGGTAAAGAGACCCAGTACTTC. The chain carries TRBV9 and TRBJ2-5; 9 bases are shared with TRBD2. CDR1 and CDR2 (germline): SGDLS, YYNGEE. With V trimmed by 2 bases and J by 3 bases, 2 bases remained unmatched. This CDR3 comprises 14 residues.

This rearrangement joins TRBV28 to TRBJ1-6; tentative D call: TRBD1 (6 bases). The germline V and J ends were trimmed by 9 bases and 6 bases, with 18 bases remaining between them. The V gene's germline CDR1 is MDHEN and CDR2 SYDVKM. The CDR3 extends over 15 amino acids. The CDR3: CASTGSFPPNSPLHF. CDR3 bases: TGTGCCAGTACAGGGAGTTTTCCCCCTAATTCACCCCTCCACTTT.